This section outlines one TCR beta chain sequence together with its context. This entry comes from a study of control samples from healthy donors and cancer patients. CDR1 MDHEN and CDR2 SYDVKM come from the germline V gene. The length of the CDR3 is 15 residues. V dropped 7 bases and J dropped 3; count of bases not matched to a gene: 6. Using immunoSEQ multiplex PCR, the repertoire was profiled, and TCRdb retains in-frame clones only, with some absent. The sample shows around 68,000 clones, 84% of them seen only once. The sequencing input was blood. The gene calls are TRBV28 and TRBJ1-5, with 10 positions matching TRBD1. The receptor comes from a man in his fifties or sixties in good health. The CDR3 sequence is CASTPGQGNNQPQHF. CDR3 sequence (DNA): TGTGCCAGCACCCCGGGACAGGGGAACAATCAGCCCCAGCATTTT.